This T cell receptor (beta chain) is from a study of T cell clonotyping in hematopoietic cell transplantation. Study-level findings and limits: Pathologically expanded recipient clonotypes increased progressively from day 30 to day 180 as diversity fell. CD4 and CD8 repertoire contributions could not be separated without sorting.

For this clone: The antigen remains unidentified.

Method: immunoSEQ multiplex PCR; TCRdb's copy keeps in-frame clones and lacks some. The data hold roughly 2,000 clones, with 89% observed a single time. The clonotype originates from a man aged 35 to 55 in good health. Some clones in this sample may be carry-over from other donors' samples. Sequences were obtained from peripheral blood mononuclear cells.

Here the CDR3 reads CASSFTGAYYGYTF. CDR3 coding DNA: TGTGCCAGCAGCTTTACGGGCGCTTACTATGGCTACACCTTC. V and J are TRBV5-6 and TRBJ1-2; D call uncertain. The CDR3 is made up of 14 amino acids. Germline V gives CDR1 SGHDT, CDR2 YYEEEE. Between the trimmed V and J ends, which lost 2 bases and 3 bases, there was a span of 11 bases.